Each of the 26 T cell receptor beta chains below was sequenced from the same sample in a study of T cell responses to AZD1222 COVID-19 vaccine. Using immunoSEQ multiplex PCR, the repertoire was profiled, and TCRdb retains in-frame clones only, with some absent. This sample carries roughly 120,000 clones, about nine tenths of them seen once, and the ten largest clones take around 3.8%. The source was peripheral blood, collected 28 days after the second dose of the MenACWY control vaccine. The receptor set was obtained from an adult who received the MenACWY meningococcal vaccine as a control.

The chain recombines TRBV6-5 with TRBJ1-2; 7 bases fit TRBD1. Germline V gene sequence: CDR1 MNHEY, CDR2 SVGAGI. This CDR3 comprises 13 residues. Unmatched junction bases numbered 8, after V lost 9 bases and J lost 4 bases. In DNA form, the CDR3 reads TGTGCCAGTACCAGGGGACAGTTCTATGGCTACACCTTC. It specifies CASTRGQFYGYTF.

The chain uses TRBV2 and TRBJ1-6; D gene uncertain. This CDR3 has 14 residues. CDR1 is SNHLY and CDR2 is FYNNEI in the germline V gene. Trimming removed 4 bases from V and 7 bases from J, with 11 bases in between. The CDR3 loop is CASSALQPNSPLHF. CDR3 in DNA: TGTGCCAGCAGTGCACTACAGCCAAATTCACCCCTCCACTTT.

The chain uses TRBV11-2 and TRBJ2-3; TRBD1 aligns across 7 bases. CDR3 length: 16 residues. The germline V gene has CDR1 SGHAT and CDR2 FQNNGV. Trimming took 5 bases from V and 3 from J; bases not matched to a gene: 11. CDR3 nucleotides: TGTGCCAGCAGCCGGGGACAGCTGGGGTCAACAGATACGCAGTATTTT. Translating gives CASSRGQLGSTDTQYF.

CDR3 sequence reads: CASTRGRTDTQYF. In DNA, the CDR3 is TGTGCCAGTACCAGGGGACGAACAGATACGCAGTATTTT. The chain carries TRBV6-5 and TRBJ2-3; maybe TRBD1 (6 bases). The CDR3 runs 13 residues. Per the germline V gene, CDR1 is MNHEY and CDR2 is SVGAGI. V lost 9 bases to trimming and J lost 3 bases, with 13 bases between them.

This chain uses TRBV23-1 with TRBJ1-3, with D hard to call. TRBV23-1 counts as an open reading frame of uncertain function. V gave up 0 bases and J gave up 0 bases, with 9 bases separating them. This CDR3 is 16 amino acids long. CDR3: CASSQSLANSGNTIYF. CDR3 DNA: TGCGCCAGCAGTCAATCCCTGGCCAACTCTGGAAACACCATATATTTT.

This clone is deemed medium-sized. Other DNA sequences in the same sample also yield this CDR3. The chain carries TRBV19 and TRBJ2-7; the match to TRBD2 covers 7 bases. V lost 3 bases and J lost 3; bases outside the gene matches: 5. The CDR3 loop spans 14 amino acids. Per germline, CDR1 LNHDA and CDR2 SQIVND (reference sequence). CDR3 nucleotides: TGTGCCAGTAGTATGGGGCTAGCGGTCTACGAGCAGTACTTC. Translation: CASSMGLAVYEQYF. The variable domain in full, completed from reference TRBV19 and TRBJ2-7, reads DGGITQSPKYLFRKEGQNVTLSCEQNLNHDAMYWYRQDPGQGLRLIYYSQIVNDFQKGDIAEGYSVSREKKESFPLTVTSAQKNPTAFYLCASSMGLAVYEQYFGPGTRLTVT.

The chain joins TRBV6-6 to TRBJ2-3, with D tentatively TRBD2 (5 bases). This CDR3 is built from 13 residues. Trimming took off 7 bases at V and 3 bases at J, with 11 bases between the two ends. The germline V gene encodes CDR1 MNHNY and CDR2 SVGAGI (reference sequence). This CDR3 is CASTSGETDTQYF. The CDR3 region has the DNA TGTGCCAGCACCTCCGGGGAAACAGATACGCAGTATTTT.

The chain is built from TRBV7-8 and TRBJ2-1; D may be TRBD2 (5 bases). Germline CDR1 and CDR2: SGHVS and FQNEAQ. The CDR3 contains 11 residues. The V and J ends lost 6 bases and 7 bases respectively, with 7 bases between them. The CDR3 spells CASSTSNEQFF. The CDR3 nucleotides read TGTGCCAGCAGTACTAGTAATGAGCAGTTCTTC.

The rearrangement uses TRBV6-5 and TRBJ1-2; D perhaps matches TRBD1 (5 bases). Trimming took 8 bases from V and 7 from J, leaving 11 bases between them. The CDR3 contains 11 residues. Germline CDR1 reads MNHEY; CDR2 reads SVGAGI. CDR3 region: CASRGGSGYTF. CDR3 bases: TGTGCCAGCCGGGGGGGGTCTGGCTACACCTTC.

This clone has only one observation. The rearrangement links TRBV28 to TRBJ1-5; D unclear. The CDR3 loop spans 16 amino acids. V lost 5 bases, J lost 0 bases, and 14 bases lay in between. In germline, CDR1 is MDHEN, CDR2 SYDVKM. The CDR3 region is CASSPLDLGSNQPQHF. CDR3 bases: TGTGCCAGCAGTCCACTCGACTTGGGTAGCAATCAGCCCCAGCATTTT.

The CDR3 protein is CAISESGMVTDTQYF. CDR3 nucleotide sequence: TGTGCCATCAGTGAGAGCGGGATGGTCACAGATACGCAGTATTTT. The chain couples TRBV10-3 to TRBJ2-3; 7 bases fit TRBD2. With V trimmed by 2 bases and J by 2 bases, 4 bases remained unmatched. Germline V gives CDR1 ENHRY, CDR2 SYGVKD. The CDR3 sequence is 15 residues long.

The chain uses TRBV11-2 and TRBJ1-6; 11 bases are a match to TRBD1. J lost 9 bases, V lost 1 base, and 2 bases had no gene match. The germline gives CDR1 SGHAT, CDR2 FQNNGV. This CDR3 is 15 amino acids long. The CDR3 DNA follows: TGTGCCAGCAGCTTAGGGGACAGGGGGGGTTCACCCCTCCACTTT. Translated: CASSLGDRGGSPLHF.

CDR3 residues: CASSYPPTGVYEQYF. The CDR3 DNA sequence: TGTGCCAGCAGCTACCCCCCGACAGGGGTCTACGAGCAGTACTTC. The gene calls are TRBV11-2 and TRBJ2-7; 8 nucleotides align to TRBD1. CDR1 and CDR2 (germline): SGHAT, FQNNGV. The CDR3 length is 15 residues. Losses at the gene ends were 4 bases for V and 3 bases for J; bases not matched to a gene: 8.

CDR3 amino acids: CARSTPGLAGDGEQYF. CDR3 sequence (DNA): TGTGCCAGAAGCACCCCTGGGTTAGCGGGAGATGGCGAGCAGTACTTC. The rearrangement joins TRBV5-3 to TRBJ2-7, with TRBD2 matching over 9 bases. TRBV5-3 is an open reading frame whose function is uncertain. This CDR3 is built from 16 residues. The trim removed 4 bases at V and 6 bases at J, leaving 14 bases unmatched.

The chain joins TRBV5-5 to TRBJ1-2, with D perhaps TRBD1 (6 bases). The germline V and J ends were trimmed by 1 base and 6 bases, with 16 bases remaining between them. The CDR3 is 15 amino acids. Germline V gene sequence: CDR1 SGHKS, CDR2 YYEKEE (reference sequence). This chain's CDR3 is CASSLTSGQGHGYTF. The CDR3 nucleotides read TGTGCCAGCAGCTTGACATCGGGCCAGGGGCATGGCTACACCTTC. The full variable domain, in which reference TRBV5-5 and TRBJ1-2 provide the parts outside the CDR3, is DAGVTQSPTHLIKTRGQQVTLRCSPISGHKSVSWYQQVLGQGPQFIFQYYEKEERGRGNFPDRFSARQFPNYSSELNVNALLLGDSALYLCASSLTSGQGHGYTFGSGTRLTVV.

The chain couples TRBV9 to TRBJ1-3; TRBD1 aligns across 9 bases. V shed 3 bases and J 6 bases; nucleotides not matched to a gene: 10. The CDR3 contains 16 residues. In germline, CDR1 is SGDLS, CDR2 YYNGEE. CDR3 nucleotides: TGTGCCAGCAGCGAGGGACAGGGCACCTTGGTAAACACCATATATTTT. Translation: CASSEGQGTLVNTIYF.

The chain joins TRBV10-2 to TRBJ1-4, with 8 bases aligning to TRBD1. CDR3 size: 13 residues. Unmatched junction bases numbered 4, after V lost 6 bases and J lost 7 bases. In germline, CDR1 is WSHSY, CDR2 SAAADI. The CDR3 loop reads CASSDRGGEKLFF. DNA of the CDR3: TGCGCCAGCAGCGACAGGGGTGGTGAAAAACTGTTTTTT.

The rearrangement links TRBV19 to TRBJ2-3; tentatively, D is TRBD1 or TRBD2 (6 bases each). The CDR3 consists of 15 residues. The germline V gene has CDR1 LNHDA and CDR2 SQIVND (reference sequence). Trimming removed 3 bases at V and 3 bases at J, with 13 bases between. In nucleotides, the CDR3 is TGTGCCAGTAGTATTCGGCAGGGGAGGACAGATACGCAGTATTTT. This sequence encodes CASSIRQGRTDTQYF.

V usage is TRBV10-3 and J usage is TRBJ2-2; 8 bases agree with TRBD2. Germline trimming cut 7 bases from V and 0 bases from J; bases unmatched to any gene: 4. The CDR3 sequence is 15 residues long. Germline-derived CDR1 and CDR2 are ENHRY and SYGVKD. Here the CDR3 DNA reads TGTGCCATCAAACGGGGGGGACCGAACACCGGGGAGCTGTTTTTT. The encoded protein is CAIKRGGPNTGELFF.

The chain joins TRBV27 to TRBJ1-1; tentatively, D is TRBD1 (6 bases). Germline CDR1 and CDR2: MNHEY and SMNVEV (reference sequence). The V end lost 6 bases, the J end lost 4 bases, and 12 bases lay between the germline ends. This CDR3 spans 13 amino acids. The CDR3 DNA is TGTGCCAGCAGAGATCCGGGGGCCACTGAAGCTTTCTTT. Its translation: CASRDPGATEAFF.

The rearrangement joins TRBV3-1 (or the pseudogene TRBV3-2) to TRBJ2-1; 14 bases are a match to TRBD2. CDR1 and CDR2 (germline): LGHDT, YNNKEL (reference sequence). The V and J ends lost 4 bases and 1 base, in that order; junction bases with no gene match: 6. This CDR3 region has 18 residues. The CDR3 DNA follows: TGTGCCAGCAGCCCAAGAGGGACTAGCGGGAGTTCCTACAATGAGCAGTTCTTC. It codes for CASSPRGTSGSSYNEQFF.

This rearrangement joins TRBV2 to TRBJ1-6; D uncertain. Germline CDR1 reads SNHLY; CDR2 reads FYNNEI. Trimming removed 7 bases at V and 9 bases at J, with 16 bases between. The CDR3 totals 14 residues. The CDR3 sequence is CASIGALQVSPLHF. The CDR3 DNA reads TGTGCCAGCATCGGTGCTCTCCAGGTTTCACCCCTCCACTTT.

The chain recombines TRBV7-6 with TRBJ2-7, with D perhaps given as TRBD1 or TRBD2 (5 bases each). Per germline, CDR1 SGHVS and CDR2 FNYEAQ. The V end lost 0 bases, the J end lost 2 bases, and 5 bases lay between the germline ends. There are 13 residues in the CDR3. The CDR3 coding sequence is TGTGCCAGCAGCTTAGCGGGACCCTACGAGCAGTACTTC. Amino acids: CASSLAGPYEQYF. The variable domain in full, completed from reference TRBV7-6 and TRBJ2-7, reads GAGVSQSPRYKVTKRGQDVALRCDPISGHVSLYWYRQALGQGPEFLTYFNYEAQQDKSGLPNDRFSAERPEGSISTLTIQRTEQRDSAMYRCASSLAGPYEQYFGPGTRLTVT.

In this sample, this clone turned up once. The chain uses TRBV5-1 and TRBJ2-6, with TRBD1 identical over 8 bases. J lost 1 base, V lost 2 bases, and 8 bases had no gene match. The CDR3 runs 18 residues. CDR1 is SGHRS, CDR2 YFSETQ, per germline. This chain's CDR3 is CASSFIQGAESGANVLTF. The CDR3 DNA follows: TGCGCCAGCAGCTTCATCCAGGGGGCAGAGTCTGGGGCCAACGTCCTGACTTTC. Filled out from reference TRBV5-1 and TRBJ2-6, the complete variable domain reads KAGVTQTPRYLIKTRGQQVTLSCSPISGHRSVSWYQQTPGQGLQFLFEYFSETQRNKGNFPGRFSGRQFSNSRSEMNVSTLELGDSALYLCASSFIQGAESGANVLTFGAGSRLTVL.

The V and J genes are TRBV28 and TRBJ1-6; D remains unclear. Trimming stripped 5 bases from V and 9 bases from J, with 17 bases between. The CDR3 is 15 residues long. Germline V gene data show CDR1 as MDHEN and CDR2 as SYDVKM. The CDR3 DNA is TGTGCCAGCAGTCCCCCGGTCCTCCGGGTTTCACCCCTCCACTTT. It is translated as CASSPPVLRVSPLHF.

This chain connects TRBV15 to TRBJ1-4; maybe TRBD1 (6 bases). Trimming pared 6 bases from V and 3 bases from J, leaving 11 bases between. The CDR3 sequence is 14 residues long. In germline, CDR1 is LNHNV, CDR2 YYDKDF (reference sequence). CDR3 residues: CATSRQASNEKLFF. CDR3 DNA sequence: TGTGCCACCAGTAGACAGGCATCTAATGAAAAACTGTTTTTT.